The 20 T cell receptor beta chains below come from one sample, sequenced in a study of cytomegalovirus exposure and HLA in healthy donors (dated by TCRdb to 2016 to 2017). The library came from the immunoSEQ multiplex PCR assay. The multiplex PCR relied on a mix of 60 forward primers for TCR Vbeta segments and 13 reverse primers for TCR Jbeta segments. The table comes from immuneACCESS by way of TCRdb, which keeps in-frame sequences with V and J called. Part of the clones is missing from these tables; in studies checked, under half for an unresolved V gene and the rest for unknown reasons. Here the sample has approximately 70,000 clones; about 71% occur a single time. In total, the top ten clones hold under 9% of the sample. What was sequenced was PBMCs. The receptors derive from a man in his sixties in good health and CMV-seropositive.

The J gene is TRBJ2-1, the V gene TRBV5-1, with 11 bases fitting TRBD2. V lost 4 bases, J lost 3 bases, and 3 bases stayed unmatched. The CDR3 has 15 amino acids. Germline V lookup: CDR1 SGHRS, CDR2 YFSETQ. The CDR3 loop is CASSVTSGDYNEQFF. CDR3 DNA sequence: TGCGCCAGCAGCGTGACTAGCGGGGACTACAATGAGCAGTTCTTC. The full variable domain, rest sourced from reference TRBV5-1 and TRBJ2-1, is KAGVTQTPRYLIKTRGQQVTLSCSPISGHRSVSWYQQTPGQGLQFLFEYFSETQRNKGNFPGRFSGRQFSNSRSEMNVSTLELGDSALYLCASSVTSGDYNEQFFGPGTRLTVL.

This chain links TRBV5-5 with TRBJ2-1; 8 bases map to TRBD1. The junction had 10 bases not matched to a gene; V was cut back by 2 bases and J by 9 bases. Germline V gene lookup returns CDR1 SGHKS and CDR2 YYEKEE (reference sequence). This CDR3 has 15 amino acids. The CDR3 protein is CASSFYQGAAGEQFF. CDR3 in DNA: TGTGCCAGCAGCTTCTATCAGGGGGCAGCGGGTGAGCAGTTCTTC.

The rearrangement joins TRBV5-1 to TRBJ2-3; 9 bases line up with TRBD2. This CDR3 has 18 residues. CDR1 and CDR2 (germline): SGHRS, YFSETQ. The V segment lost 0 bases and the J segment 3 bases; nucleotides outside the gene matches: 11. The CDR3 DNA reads TGCGCCAGCAGCTTGGATCCAGCGGGGGGCGGAGGGACAGATACGCAGTATTTT. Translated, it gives CASSLDPAGGGGTDTQYF.

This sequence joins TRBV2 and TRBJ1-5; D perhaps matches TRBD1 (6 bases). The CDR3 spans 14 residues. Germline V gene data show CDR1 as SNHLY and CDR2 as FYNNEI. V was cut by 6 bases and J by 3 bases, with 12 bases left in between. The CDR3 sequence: CASSVQGFNQPQHF. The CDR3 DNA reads TGTGCCAGCAGCGTACAGGGATTCAATCAGCCCCAGCATTTT.

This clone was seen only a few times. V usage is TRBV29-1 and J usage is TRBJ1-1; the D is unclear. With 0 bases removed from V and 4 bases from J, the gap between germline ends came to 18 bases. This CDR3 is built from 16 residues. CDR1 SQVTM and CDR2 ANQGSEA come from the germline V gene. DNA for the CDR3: TGCAGCGTTGAAGAATTGGCTGGAGGGCGAGGCACTGAAGCTTTCTTT. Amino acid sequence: CSVEELAGGRGTEAFF.

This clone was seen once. This chain's CDR3 is CASSQSGRPTDTQYF. In nucleotides, the CDR3 is TGTGCCAGCAGCCAAAGCGGGAGGCCCACAGATACGCAGTATTTT. The rearrangement uses TRBV11-3 and TRBJ2-3; 9 bases fit TRBD2. This CDR3 has 15 residues. Germline V gives CDR1 SGHNT, CDR2 YENEEA. The V segment lost 5 bases and the J segment 2 bases; nucleotides outside the gene matches: 5.

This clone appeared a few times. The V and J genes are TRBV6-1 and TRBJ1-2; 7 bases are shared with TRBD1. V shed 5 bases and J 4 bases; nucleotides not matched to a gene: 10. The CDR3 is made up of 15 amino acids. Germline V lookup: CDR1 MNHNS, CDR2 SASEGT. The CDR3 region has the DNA TGTGCCAGCAGTTCCCAGACAGGGACGATCTATGGCTACACCTTC. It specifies CASSSQTGTIYGYTF.

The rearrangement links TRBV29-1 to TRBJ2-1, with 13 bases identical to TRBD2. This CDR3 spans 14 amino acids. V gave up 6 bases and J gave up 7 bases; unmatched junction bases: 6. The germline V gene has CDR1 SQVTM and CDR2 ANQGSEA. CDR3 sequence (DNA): TGCAGCGTAACGGGACTAGCGGGGAAGAATGAGCAGTTCTTC. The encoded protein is CSVTGLAGKNEQFF.

CDR3 nucleotides: TGTGCCAGCAGTTCGTCGGAGGCAGGGGGGTTCGACGAGCAGTACTTC. Its protein product is CASSSSEAGGFDEQYF. The gene calls are TRBV27 and TRBJ2-5; maybe TRBD1 (7 bases). TRBJ2-7 matches the DNA end more closely, so the J call is doubtful. The CDR3 sequence is 16 residues long. CDR1 is MNHEY, CDR2 SMNVEV, per germline (reference sequence).

CDR3 nucleotides: TGTGCCAGCAACACCGGGAGGTTTAACAATGAGCAGTTCTTC. Protein sequence: CASNTGRFNNEQFF. The chain employs TRBV11-3 and TRBJ2-1; 7 nucleotides line up with TRBD2. The V gene's germline CDR1 is SGHNT and CDR2 YENEEA. V lost 7 bases and J lost 5; bases outside the gene matches: 8. This CDR3 is 14 amino acids long.

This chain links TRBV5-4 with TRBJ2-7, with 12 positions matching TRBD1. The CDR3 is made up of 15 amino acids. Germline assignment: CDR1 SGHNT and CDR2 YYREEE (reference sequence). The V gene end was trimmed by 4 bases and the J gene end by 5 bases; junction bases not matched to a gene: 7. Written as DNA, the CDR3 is TGTGCCAGCAGCCCCCGGGACAGGGGGCTCGACGAGCAGTACTTC. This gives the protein CASSPRDRGLDEQYF.

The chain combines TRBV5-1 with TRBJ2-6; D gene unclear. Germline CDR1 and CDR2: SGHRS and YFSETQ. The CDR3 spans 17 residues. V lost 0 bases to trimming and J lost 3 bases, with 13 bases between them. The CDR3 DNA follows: TGCGCCAGCAGCTTGGTTGCAGGATCCTATGGGGCCAACGTCCTGACTTTC. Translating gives CASSLVAGSYGANVLTF. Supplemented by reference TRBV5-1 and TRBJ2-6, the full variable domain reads KAGVTQTPRYLIKTRGQQVTLSCSPISGHRSVSWYQQTPGQGLQFLFEYFSETQRNKGNFPGRFSGRQFSNSRSEMNVSTLELGDSALYLCASSLVAGSYGANVLTFGAGSRLTVL.

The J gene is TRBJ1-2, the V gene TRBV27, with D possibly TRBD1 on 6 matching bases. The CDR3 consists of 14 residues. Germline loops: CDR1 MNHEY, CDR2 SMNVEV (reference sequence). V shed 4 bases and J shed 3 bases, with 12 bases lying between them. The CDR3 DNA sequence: TGTGCCAGCAGTTCGGGGGGCGCAGACTATGGCTACACCTTC. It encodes CASSSGGADYGYTF.

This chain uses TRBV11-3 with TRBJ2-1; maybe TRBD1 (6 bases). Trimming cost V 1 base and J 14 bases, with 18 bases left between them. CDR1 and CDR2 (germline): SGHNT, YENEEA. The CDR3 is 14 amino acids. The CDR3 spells CASSLGTEAEMEFF. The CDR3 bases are TGTGCCAGCAGCTTAGGGACAGAGGCGGAGATGGAGTTCTTC. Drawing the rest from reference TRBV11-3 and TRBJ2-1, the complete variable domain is EAGVVQSPRYKIIEKKQPVAFWCNPISGHNTLYWYLQNLGQGPELLIRYENEEAVDDSQLPKDRFSAERLKGVDSTLKIQPAELGDSAVYLCASSLGTEAEMEFFGPGTRLTVL.

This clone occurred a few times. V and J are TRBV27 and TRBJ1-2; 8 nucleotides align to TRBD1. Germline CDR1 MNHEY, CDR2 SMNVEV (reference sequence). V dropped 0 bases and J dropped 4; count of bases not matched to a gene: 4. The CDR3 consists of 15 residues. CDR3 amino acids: CASSLSAGGFYGYTF. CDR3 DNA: TGTGCCAGCAGTTTATCTGCAGGGGGCTTCTATGGCTACACCTTC.

CDR3 loop: CSVAGTSGGVTDTQYF. The CDR3 DNA reads as TGCAGCGTCGCAGGGACTAGCGGGGGGGTCACAGATACGCAGTATTTT. V gene TRBV29-1 combines with J gene TRBJ2-3; TRBD2 matches 16 bases. Trimming at V came to 6 bases and at J to 2 bases, leaving 5 bases not matched to a gene. The CDR3 is made up of 16 amino acids. Germline assignment: CDR1 SQVTM and CDR2 ANQGSEA.

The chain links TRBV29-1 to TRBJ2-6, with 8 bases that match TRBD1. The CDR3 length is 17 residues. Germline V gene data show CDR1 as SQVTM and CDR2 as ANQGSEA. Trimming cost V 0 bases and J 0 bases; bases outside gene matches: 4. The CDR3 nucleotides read TGCAGCGTTGAAGAGGGACAGGTCAGCTCTGGGGCCAACGTCCTGACTTTC. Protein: CSVEEGQVSSGANVLTF.

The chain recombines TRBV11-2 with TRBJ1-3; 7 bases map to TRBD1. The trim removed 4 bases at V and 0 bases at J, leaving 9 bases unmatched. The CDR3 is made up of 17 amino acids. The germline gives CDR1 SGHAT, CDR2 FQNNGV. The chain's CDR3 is CASSSTGQRRSGNTIYF. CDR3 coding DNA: TGTGCCAGCAGCTCTACGGGACAGAGGCGCTCTGGAAACACCATATATTTT. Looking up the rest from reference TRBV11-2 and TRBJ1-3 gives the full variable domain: EAGVAQSPRYKIIEKRQSVAFWCNPISGHATLYWYQQILGQGPKLLIQFQNNGVVDDSQLPKDRFSAERLKGVDSTLKIQPAKLEDSAVYLCASSSTGQRRSGNTIYFGEGSWLTVV.

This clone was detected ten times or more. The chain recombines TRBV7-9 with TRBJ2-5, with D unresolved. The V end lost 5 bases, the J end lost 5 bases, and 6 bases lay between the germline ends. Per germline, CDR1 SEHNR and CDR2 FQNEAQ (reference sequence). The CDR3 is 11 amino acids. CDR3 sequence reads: CASSPLETQYF. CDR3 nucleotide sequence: TGTGCCAGCAGCCCCCTCGAGACCCAGTACTTC.

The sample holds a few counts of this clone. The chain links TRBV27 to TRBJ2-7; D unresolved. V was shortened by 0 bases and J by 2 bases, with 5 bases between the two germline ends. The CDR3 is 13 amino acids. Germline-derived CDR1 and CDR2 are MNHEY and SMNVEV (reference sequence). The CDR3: CASSLSSPYEQYF. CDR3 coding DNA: TGTGCCAGCAGTTTATCCTCCCCCTACGAGCAGTACTTC.